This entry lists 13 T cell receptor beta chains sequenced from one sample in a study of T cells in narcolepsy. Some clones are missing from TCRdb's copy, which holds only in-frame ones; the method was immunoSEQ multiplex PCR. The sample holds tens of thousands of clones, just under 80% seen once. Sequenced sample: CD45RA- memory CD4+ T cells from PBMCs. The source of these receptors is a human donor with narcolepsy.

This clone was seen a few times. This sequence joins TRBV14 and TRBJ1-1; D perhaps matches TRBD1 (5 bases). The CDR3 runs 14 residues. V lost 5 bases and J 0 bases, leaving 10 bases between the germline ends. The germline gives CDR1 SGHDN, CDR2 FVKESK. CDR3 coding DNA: TGTGCCAGCAGCTCGGGACTTGTGAACACTGAAGCTTTCTTT. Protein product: CASSSGLVNTEAFF.

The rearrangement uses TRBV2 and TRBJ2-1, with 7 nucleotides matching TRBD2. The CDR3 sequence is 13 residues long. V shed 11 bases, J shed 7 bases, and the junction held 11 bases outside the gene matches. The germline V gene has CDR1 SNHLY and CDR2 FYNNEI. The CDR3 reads CAGTPGGLNEQFF. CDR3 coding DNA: TGTGCCGGTACTCCGGGGGGTCTAAATGAGCAGTTCTTC.

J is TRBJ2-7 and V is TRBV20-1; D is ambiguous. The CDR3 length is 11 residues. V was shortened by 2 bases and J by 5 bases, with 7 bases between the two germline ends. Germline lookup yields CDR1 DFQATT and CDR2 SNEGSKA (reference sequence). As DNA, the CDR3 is TGCAGTGCTAGAACTCGGGACGAGCAGTACTTC. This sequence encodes CSARTRDEQYF.

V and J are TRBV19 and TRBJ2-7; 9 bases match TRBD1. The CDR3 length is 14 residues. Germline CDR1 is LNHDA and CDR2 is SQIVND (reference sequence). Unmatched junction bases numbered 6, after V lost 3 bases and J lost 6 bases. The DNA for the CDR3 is TGTGCCAGTAGTATGGGGACAGGGCAAGGCGAGCAGTACTTC. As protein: CASSMGTGQGEQYF.

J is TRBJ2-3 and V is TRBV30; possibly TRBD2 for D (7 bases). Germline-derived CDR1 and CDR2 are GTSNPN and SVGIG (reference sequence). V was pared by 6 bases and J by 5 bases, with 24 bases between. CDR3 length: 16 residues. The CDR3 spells CACSSRGAGLGDTQYF. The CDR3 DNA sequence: TGTGCCTGTTCCAGCCGGGGGGCGGGATTGGGAGATACGCAGTATTTT.

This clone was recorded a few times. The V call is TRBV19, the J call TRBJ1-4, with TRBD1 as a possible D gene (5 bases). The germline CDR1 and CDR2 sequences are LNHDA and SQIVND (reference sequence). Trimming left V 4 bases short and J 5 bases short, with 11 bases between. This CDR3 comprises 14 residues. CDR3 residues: CASSNRKSNEKLFF. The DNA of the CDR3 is TGTGCCAGTAGTAACAGGAAGTCGAATGAAAAACTGTTTTTT.

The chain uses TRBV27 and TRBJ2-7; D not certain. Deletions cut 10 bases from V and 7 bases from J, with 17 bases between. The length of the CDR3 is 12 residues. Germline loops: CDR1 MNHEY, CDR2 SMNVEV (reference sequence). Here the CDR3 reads CATGELGYEQYF. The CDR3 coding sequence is TGTGCCACCGGAGAGTTGGGGTATGAGCAGTACTTC.

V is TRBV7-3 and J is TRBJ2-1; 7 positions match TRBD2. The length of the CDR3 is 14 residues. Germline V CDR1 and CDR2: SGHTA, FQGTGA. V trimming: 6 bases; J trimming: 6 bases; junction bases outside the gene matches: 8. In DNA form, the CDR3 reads TGTGCCAGCAGTCAGAGCGGGACGGGCAATGAGCAGTTCTTC. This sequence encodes CASSQSGTGNEQFF. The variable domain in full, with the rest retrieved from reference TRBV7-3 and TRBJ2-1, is GAGVSQTPSNKVTEKGKYVELRCDPISGHTALYWYRQSLGQGPEFLIYFQGTGAADDSGLPNDRFFAVRPEGSVSTLKIQRTERGDSAVYLCASSQSGTGNEQFFGPGTRLTVL.

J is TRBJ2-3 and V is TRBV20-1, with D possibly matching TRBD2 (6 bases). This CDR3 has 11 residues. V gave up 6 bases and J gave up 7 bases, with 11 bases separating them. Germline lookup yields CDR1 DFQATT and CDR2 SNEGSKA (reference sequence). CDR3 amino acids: CSATTSNTQYF. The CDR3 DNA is TGCAGTGCAACGACTAGTAATACGCAGTATTTT.

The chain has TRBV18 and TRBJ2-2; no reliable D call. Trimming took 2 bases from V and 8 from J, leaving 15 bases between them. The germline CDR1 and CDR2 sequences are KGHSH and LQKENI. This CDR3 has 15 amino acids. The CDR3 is CASSPGKRSVGELFF. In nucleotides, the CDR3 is TGTGCCAGCTCACCAGGGAAAAGAAGTGTGGGGGAGCTGTTTTTT.

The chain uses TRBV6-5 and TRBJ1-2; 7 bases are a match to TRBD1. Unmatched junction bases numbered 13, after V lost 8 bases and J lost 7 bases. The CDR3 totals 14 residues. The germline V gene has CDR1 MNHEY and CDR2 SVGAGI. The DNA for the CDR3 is TGTGCCAGCGGAGAAGGGGGCAGGTTAGGTGGCTACACCTTC. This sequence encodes CASGEGGRLGGYTF.

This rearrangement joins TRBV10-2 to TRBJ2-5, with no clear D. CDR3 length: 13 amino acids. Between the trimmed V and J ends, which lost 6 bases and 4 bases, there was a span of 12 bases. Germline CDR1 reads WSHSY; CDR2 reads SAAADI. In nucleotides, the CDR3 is TGCGCCAGCAGAGGCTCGGTGGTAGAGACCCAGTACTTC. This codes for CASRGSVVETQYF.

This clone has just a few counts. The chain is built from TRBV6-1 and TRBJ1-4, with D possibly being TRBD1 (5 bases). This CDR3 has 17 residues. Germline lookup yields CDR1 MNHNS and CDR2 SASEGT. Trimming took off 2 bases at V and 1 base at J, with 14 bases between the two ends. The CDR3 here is CASSESGWGRTNEKLFF. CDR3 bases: TGTGCCAGCAGTGAAAGTGGTTGGGGGAGAACTAATGAAAAACTGTTTTTT.